This TCR beta chain was sequenced during a study of blood T cell repertoires in COVID-19. Background on the study: The United States, Italy and Spain supplied acute and convalescent COVID-19 samples. T cells, B-cell-depleted T cells, or PBMCs provided the cDNA or gDNA that served as material.

Enrolment of Seattle patients took place during active infection, and they were followed longitudinally. In the study's own analysis: By means of reference gene primer amplification, nucleated cell counts were estimated. Repertoires were generated with immunoSEQ multiplex PCR, while TCRdb's copy carries only in-frame clones and drops some. V, J and clone size derive from that table, while D and trimming were established from the DNA sequence. Of a few hundred thousand clones listed, around 82% are singletons. This CDR3 comprises 14 residues. The germline gives CDR1 GTSNPN, CDR2 SVGIG (reference sequence). The V gene lost 2 bases and the J gene lost 3 bases, with 10 bases spanning the gap.

The clonotype comes from a human donor with COVID-19, enrolled during active disease. The donor label of this sample is uncertain. This sequence joins TRBV30 and TRBJ2-2; unclear D gene. The sequenced sample was peripheral blood. The CDR3, as DNA: TGTGCCTGGAGTACCGGGTCCTACACCGGGGAGCTGTTTTTT. Encoded protein: CAWSTGSYTGELFF.